This passage covers 19 T cell receptor beta chains from one sample sequenced in a study of blood T cell repertoires in COVID-19. Only in-frame clones appear in the TCRdb table, and some are missing; sequencing was by immunoSEQ multiplex PCR. The sample shows fewer than 250,000 clones, 65% to 85% of them seen only once. Specimen: peripheral blood. These receptor sequences come from a human donor in a cohort sampled during active COVID-19.

This clone has more than one count but fewer than ten. The V gene is TRBV7-9, the J gene TRBJ1-2, with D possibly being TRBD1 (6 bases). This CDR3 region has 14 residues. Germline V gene data show CDR1 as SEHNR and CDR2 as FQNEAQ (reference sequence). V dropped 7 bases and J dropped 4 bases, with 16 bases sitting between them. The CDR3 loop reads CASTLRGTPYGYTF. The CDR3 DNA reads as TGTGCCAGCACCCTTAGGGGGACCCCCTATGGCTACACCTTC.

V and J are TRBV21-1 and TRBJ1-6. TRBV21-1 is a pseudogene segment. The CDR3 runs to 15 residues. The CDR3: CASSKARSYNSPLHF. In DNA form, the CDR3 reads TGTGCCAGCAGCAAAGCGCGCTCCTATAATTCACCCCTCCACTTT.

This chain links TRBV2 with TRBJ1-5, with D unresolved. The V gene's germline CDR1 is SNHLY and CDR2 FYNNEI. V was shortened by 4 bases and J by 0 bases, with 7 bases between the two germline ends. The CDR3 loop spans 14 amino acids. The DNA of the CDR3 is TGTGCCAGCAGTGGGTACTATAGCAATCAGCCCCAGCATTTT. This sequence encodes CASSGYYSNQPQHF.

The gene calls are TRBV6-5 and TRBJ1-2; D gene uncertain. Germline V gene data show CDR1 as MNHEY and CDR2 as SVGAGI. The length of the CDR3 is 11 residues. The ends were cut back, 5 bases at V and 2 bases at J, with 3 bases in the middle. The chain's CDR3 is CASSQNYGYTF. The CDR3, as DNA: TGTGCCAGCAGTCAAAACTATGGCTACACCTTC.

The chain links TRBV6-5 to TRBJ1-1; maybe TRBD1 (6 bases). The CDR3 runs to 14 residues. The germline gives CDR1 MNHEY, CDR2 SVGAGI. The V and J ends lost 6 bases and 0 bases respectively, with 11 bases between them. CDR3 protein: CASSRQAMNTEAFF. The CDR3, as DNA: TGTGCCAGCAGCCGACAGGCGATGAACACTGAAGCTTTCTTT.

In DNA, the CDR3 is TGTGCCAGCAGGCCCGAGCACTCTGGAAACACCATATATTTT. It is translated as CASRPEHSGNTIYF. This rearrangement joins TRBV2 to TRBJ1-3, with D unclear. CDR3 length: 14 amino acids. V dropped 6 bases and J dropped 0 bases, with 9 bases sitting between them. Per the germline V gene, CDR1 is SNHLY and CDR2 is FYNNEI. The variable domain in full, completed from reference TRBV2 and TRBJ1-3, reads EPEVTQTPSHQVTQMGQEVILRCVPISNHLYFYWYRQILGQKVEFLVSFYNNEISEKSEIFDDQFSVERPDGSNFTLKIRSTKLEDSAMYFCASRPEHSGNTIYFGEGSWLTVV.

The chain is built from TRBV18 and TRBJ2-2; D possibly corresponds to TRBD1 (6 bases). With 2 bases removed from V and 6 bases from J, the gap between germline ends came to 16 bases. This CDR3 is 16 amino acids long. The germline V gene has CDR1 KGHSH and CDR2 LQKENI. CDR3 DNA sequence: TGTGCCAGCTCACCAGACTGGACAGAATCGTCCGGGGAGCTGTTTTTT. It translates to CASSPDWTESSGELFF. The full variable domain, its missing parts supplied by reference TRBV18 and TRBJ2-2, is NAGVMQNPRHLVRRRGQEARLRCSPMKGHSHVYWYRQLPEEGLKFMVYLQKENIIDESGMPKERFSAEFPKEGPSILRIQQVVRGDSAAYFCASSPDWTESSGELFFGEGSRLTVL.

The chain employs TRBV9 and TRBJ2-1, with TRBD2 identical over 13 bases. Germline CDR1 SGDLS, CDR2 YYNGEE. V shed 2 bases and J 5 bases; nucleotides not matched to a gene: 7. This CDR3 region has 17 residues. The CDR3 nucleotides are TGTGCCAGCAGCGTCGGACTAGCGGGAGTAGGCGACAATGAGCAGTTCTTC. Its protein is CASSVGLAGVGDNEQFF.

This clone was seen once. V and J are TRBV7-9 and TRBJ2-2, with D perhaps TRBD2 (6 bases). Trimming took off 4 bases at V and 7 bases at J, with 19 bases between the two ends. The germline CDR1 and CDR2 sequences are SEHNR and FQNEAQ (reference sequence). This CDR3 has 16 residues. For the CDR3, the DNA is TGTGCCAGCAGCTCGAGGAGGGGAAGGGTGGTCGGGGAGCTGTTTTTT. Its protein is CASSSRRGRVVGELFF.

The chain uses TRBV5-1 and TRBJ1-1; 8 positions match TRBD1. Germline values: CDR1 SGHRS, CDR2 YFSETQ. The CDR3 spans 14 residues. The V gene end was trimmed by 2 bases and the J gene end by 1 base; junction bases not matched to a gene: 1. The CDR3 loop reads CASSLGTGNTEAFF. The CDR3 nucleotides are TGCGCCAGCAGCTTAGGGACAGGGAACACTGAAGCTTTCTTT. Full variable domain (missing parts from reference TRBV5-1 and TRBJ1-1): KAGVTQTPRYLIKTRGQQVTLSCSPISGHRSVSWYQQTPGQGLQFLFEYFSETQRNKGNFPGRFSGRQFSNSRSEMNVSTLELGDSALYLCASSLGTGNTEAFFGQGTRLTVV.

The chain employs TRBV7-2 and TRBJ2-5; no clear D. The germline CDR1 and CDR2 sequences are SGHTA and FQGNSA. V lost 4 bases to trimming and J lost 0 bases, with 3 bases between them. CDR3 size: 12 residues. CDR3 nucleotides: TGTGCCAGCAGCTCCTACCAAGAGACCCAGTACTTC. Protein: CASSSYQETQYF.

The chain employs TRBV2 and TRBJ2-7, with D unresolved. Trimming took off 3 bases at V and 3 bases at J, with 9 bases between the two ends. Per germline, CDR1 SNHLY and CDR2 FYNNEI. This CDR3 spans 13 amino acids. The CDR3 DNA reads as TGTGCCAGCAGTGAGAGGCACGGCTACGAGCAGTACTTC. Protein: CASSERHGYEQYF.

The chain uses TRBV10-3 and TRBJ2-3; 9 bases line up with TRBD2. V lost 10 bases to trimming and J lost 3 bases; unmatched junction nucleotides: 5. Germline CDR1 and CDR2: ENHRY and SYGVKD. The CDR3 is 13 amino acids. Here the CDR3 DNA reads TGTGCCACCAGCGGGAGGTATACAGATACGCAGTATTTT. Protein sequence: CATSGRYTDTQYF.

Comments on this clone: At one end, the junction sequence differs from germline, possibly due to a read error. The J gene is TRBJ2-1, the V gene TRBV20-1; 8 bases map to TRBD2. Germline V gene lookup returns CDR1 DFQATT and CDR2 SNEGSKA (reference sequence). This CDR3 spans 15 amino acids. Here the CDR3 reads CSASRLAGSHNEQFF. CDR3 in DNA: TGCAGTGCTAGTAGGCTAGCGGGCTCCCACAATGAGCAGTTCTTC.

V usage is TRBV14 and J usage is TRBJ1-1, with TRBD1 matching over 7 bases. V lost 4 bases, J lost 0 bases, and 8 bases stayed unmatched. The CDR3 spans 16 residues. Germline lookup yields CDR1 SGHDN and CDR2 FVKESK. CDR3 sequence (DNA): TGTGCCAGCAGCCCCGGGACAGCGCTTATGAACACTGAAGCTTTCTTT. This encodes CASSPGTALMNTEAFF. The full variable domain, its missing parts supplied by reference TRBV14 and TRBJ1-1, is EAGVTQFPSHSVIEKGQTVTLRCDPISGHDNLYWYRRVMGKEIKFLLHFVKESKQDESGMPNNRFLAERTGGTYSTLKVQPAELEDSGVYFCASSPGTALMNTEAFFGQGTRLTVV.

The chain couples TRBV5-1 to TRBJ1-6; TRBD1 agrees at 7 bases. Germline CDR1 and CDR2: SGHRS and YFSETQ. This CDR3 is 14 amino acids long. V lost 0 bases to trimming and J lost 9 bases; unmatched junction nucleotides: 3. CDR3 coding DNA: TGCGCCAGCAGCTTGGGGACAGGCAGTTCACCCCTCCACTTT. Its translation is CASSLGTGSSPLHF.

This chain connects TRBV15 to TRBJ1-1; 8 bases are shared with TRBD1. Germline V lookup: CDR1 LNHNV, CDR2 YYDKDF (reference sequence). The V and J ends lost 0 bases and 0 bases, in that order; junction bases with no gene match: 3. CDR3 length: 16 residues. The DNA of the CDR3 is TGTGCCACCAGCAGAGACAGGGGGCACGTGAACACTGAAGCTTTCTTT. Protein: CATSRDRGHVNTEAFF.

J is TRBJ2-5 and V is TRBV5-4, with TRBD2 matching over 15 bases. The junction had 5 bases not matched to a gene; V was cut back by 3 bases and J by 2 bases. Germline CDR1 is SGHNT and CDR2 is YYREEE (reference sequence). This CDR3 comprises 17 residues. CDR3 in amino acids: CASSSAGTSGGQETQYF. CDR3 nucleotides: TGTGCCAGCAGCTCGGCCGGGACTAGCGGGGGGCAAGAGACCCAGTACTTC.

J is TRBJ2-1 and V is TRBV5-1; D is possibly TRBD1 (6 bases). The CDR3 is 15 residues long. V was shortened by 6 bases and J by 2 bases, with 15 bases between the two germline ends. Germline CDR1 SGHRS, CDR2 YFSETQ. CDR3 sequence reads: CASTRDRPTYNEQFF. The CDR3 DNA reads as TGCGCCAGCACCCGTGACAGGCCCACCTACAATGAGCAGTTCTTC.